The TCR beta chain described here comes from a study of cytomegalovirus exposure and HLA in healthy donors. Study conclusions and caveats: Approximately 160 TCR beta chains were listed as cytomegalovirus-associated.

On this clone itself: The antigen remains unidentified.

The CDR3 runs 18 residues. Germline CDR1 and CDR2: MNHEY and SMNVEV (reference sequence). Trimming took 3 bases from V and 7 from J, leaving 27 bases between them. The assay was immunoSEQ multiplex PCR, and TCRdb's table has in-frame clones only and misses some. The sample lists 110,000 or so clones, approximately 86% seen once, with about 4.3% in the top ten. The source is a young man in good health and CMV-seropositive. Source material: PBMCs. V and J are TRBV27 and TRBJ1-2, with a tentative D call TRBD1 (5 bases). This chain's CDR3 is CASSFIFVRGEGEAGYTF. The CDR3 nucleotides are TGTGCCAGCAGTTTCATATTCGTCCGAGGGGAAGGGGAGGCTGGCTACACCTTC.